This T cell receptor beta chain was observed in a study of cytomegalovirus exposure and HLA in healthy donors. General observations from the study: A later analysis linked a missense variant in DCLRE1C to the trimming of TCR beta V and J genes. Analyzed later, association rates of TCRs varied across HLA loci, with DRB1 most and HLA-C fewest.

This PCR relied on a set of 60 Vbeta primers and 13 Jbeta primers. The method was immunoSEQ multiplex PCR; TCRdb's version includes in-frame clones alone and lacks a portion of them. Here the sample table reports some 200,000 clones. With regard to this clone: Its antigen is not identified.

Material for sequencing was PBMCs. This receptor was obtained from a man between 25 and 39 years old in good health and CMV-seronegative.

Here the CDR3 DNA reads TGTGCCAGCACCCAAAGGGCGGGGGCTGACGAAAAACTGTTTTTT. Its translation is CASTQRAGADEKLFF. The chain has TRBV27 and TRBJ1-4; maybe TRBD1 (6 bases). The germline V gene has CDR1 MNHEY and CDR2 SMNVEV (reference sequence). CDR3 size: 15 residues. The V gene lost 7 bases and the J gene lost 8 bases, with 20 bases spanning the gap.